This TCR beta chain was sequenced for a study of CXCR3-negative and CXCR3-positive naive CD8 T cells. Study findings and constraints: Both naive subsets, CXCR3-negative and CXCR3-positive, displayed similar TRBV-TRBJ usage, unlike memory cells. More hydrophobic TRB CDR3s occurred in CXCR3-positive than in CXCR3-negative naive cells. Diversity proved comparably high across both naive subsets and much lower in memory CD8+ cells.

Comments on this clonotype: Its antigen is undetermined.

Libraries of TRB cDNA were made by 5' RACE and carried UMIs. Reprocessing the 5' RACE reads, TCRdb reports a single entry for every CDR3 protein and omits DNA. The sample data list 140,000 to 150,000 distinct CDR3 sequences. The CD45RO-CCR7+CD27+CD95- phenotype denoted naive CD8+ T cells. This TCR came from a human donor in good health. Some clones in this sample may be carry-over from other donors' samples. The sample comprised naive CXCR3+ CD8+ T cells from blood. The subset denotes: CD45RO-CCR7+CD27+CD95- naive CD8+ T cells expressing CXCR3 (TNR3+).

The CDR3 loop is CASSLFVSDEQYF. V gene TRBV11-2 combines with J gene TRBJ2-7. The CDR3 extends over 13 amino acids. Germline V gene sequence: CDR1 SGHAT, CDR2 FQNNGV.